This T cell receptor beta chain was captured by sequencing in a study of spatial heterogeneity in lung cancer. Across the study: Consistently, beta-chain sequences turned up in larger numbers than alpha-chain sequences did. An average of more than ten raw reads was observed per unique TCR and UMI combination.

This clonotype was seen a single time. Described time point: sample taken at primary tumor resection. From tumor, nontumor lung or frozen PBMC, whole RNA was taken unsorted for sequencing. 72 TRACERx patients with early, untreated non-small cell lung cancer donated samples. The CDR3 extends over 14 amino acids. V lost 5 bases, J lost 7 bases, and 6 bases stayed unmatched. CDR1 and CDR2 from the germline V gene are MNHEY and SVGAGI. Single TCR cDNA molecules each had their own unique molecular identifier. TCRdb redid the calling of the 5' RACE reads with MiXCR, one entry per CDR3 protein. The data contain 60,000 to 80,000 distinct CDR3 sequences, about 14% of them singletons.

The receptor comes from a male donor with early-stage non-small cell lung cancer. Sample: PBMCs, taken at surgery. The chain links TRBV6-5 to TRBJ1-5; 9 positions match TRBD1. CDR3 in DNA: TGTGCCAGCAGTGACGGACAGGGGTGGCAGCCCCAGCATTTT. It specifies CASSDGQGWQPQHF.